Sequencing of this TCR beta chain was carried out in a study of T cell repertoires in cytomegalovirus infection. Study-wide results and caveats: Carriers of CMV and the relevant HLA type were discriminated by public TCR beta frequency.

TCRdb recomputed calls from the reads with MiXCR, one row per CDR3 protein. Of roughly 600,000 distinct CDR3 sequences in the sample, approximately 24% are singletons; the top ten hold 8%. In this sample, this clonotype turned up a few times. Its antigen remains unknown. Germline V gene sequence: CDR1 SQVTM, CDR2 ANQGSEA. The CDR3 spans 15 residues. Trimming cost V 2 bases and J 4 bases; bases outside gene matches: 8. This sequence originates from a human donor in good health (CMV status not recorded). Some clones in this sample may be carry-over from other donors' samples. The rearrangement uses TRBV29-1 and TRBJ2-5, with 9 nucleotides matching TRBD1. Input material: CD8+ T cells from PBMCs. The CDR3 spells CSVENPDRGRETQYF. The CDR3 nucleotides are TGCAGCGTTGAAAACCCGGACAGGGGACGAGAGACCCAGTACTTC.